This T cell receptor (beta chain) was identified during a study of blood T cell repertoires in COVID-19. Study-level background: Researchers got acute and convalescent COVID-19 samples from the United States, Italy and Spain. In each case, the material was cDNA or gDNA derived from T cells, B-cell-depleted T cells, or PBMCs.

Germline CDR1 and CDR2: SGHRS and YFSETQ. CDR3 length equals 16 residues. V lost 3 bases and J lost 5; bases outside the gene matches: 4. How the authors handled the data: Using reference gene primer amplification, nucleated cell counts were estimated. This table comes from immunoSEQ multiplex PCR, and its TCRdb copy is limited to in-frame clones, with some not included. V and J calls and clone size follow that table, whereas D and trimming were derived from the DNA. The data show about 150,000 clones, approximately 82% seen once. This clone was counted once. The clonotype was recovered from a woman in her forties or fifties with acute or convalescent COVID-19. Sequencing input: peripheral blood. The chain is built from TRBV5-1 and TRBJ2-5; 16 positions match TRBD2. Here the CDR3 DNA reads TGCGCCAGCAGCTCGGGACTAGCGGGAGGGCCGGAGACCCAGTACTTC. Translation gives CASSSGLAGGPETQYF.